The entry below describes one T cell receptor (beta chain). Antigen: not known. This CDR3 is 14 amino acids long. Germline V gives CDR1 MGHRA, CDR2 YSYEKL. Trimming removed 1 base from V and 3 bases from J, with 10 bases in between. The sample originates from a study of cytomegalovirus exposure and HLA in healthy donors. General observations from the study: It was reportedly the case that the classifier diagnosed cytomegalovirus status with high specificity and sensitivity.

With 60 Vbeta and 13 Jbeta primers, the PCR was carried out. Assay used: immunoSEQ multiplex PCR; TCRdb lists only in-frame clones, some missing. The sample has 170,000 or so clones, 65% to 85% seen once. Input material: PBMCs. This rearrangement joins TRBV4-1 to TRBJ2-7, with a possible D match to TRBD1 (5 bases). The TCR originated in a male donor in good health and CMV-seropositive. CDR3 sequence reads: CASSQGDSLYEQYF. CDR3 DNA: TGCGCCAGCAGCCAAGGCGACAGTCTCTACGAGCAGTACTTC.